Listed below are T cell receptor beta chains from one sample, sequenced in a study of a mutant IDH1 vaccine in newly diagnosed glioma. No antigens are known for them. Clones were sequenced by immunoSEQ multiplex PCR, and TCRdb holds only the in-frame ones, with some missing. The sample comprises approximately 31,000 clones, 80% of which are singletons, and roughly 3.2% rests with the top ten. Material: PBMCs, obtained from a glioma patient whose treatment included an IDH1 peptide vaccine. The receptors here all came from a man aged 35 to 55 with glioma. Some clones in this sample may be carry-over from other donors' samples. The CDR3 runs from the conserved cysteine through the conserved F or W. D genes are given only for firm matches. Rows may omit the clone size; those that give it use once, few, many or a size class.

>TRBD1|TRBV2|-|TRBJ2-7
CASSPGQGNYEQYF
TGTGCCAGCAGTCCGGGACAGGGAAACTACGAGCAGTACTTC
>-|TRBV19|-|TRBJ2-5
CASSSRRGSQETQYF
TGTGCCAGTAGTTCTCGTCGGGGGTCCCAAGAGACCCAGTACTTC
>-|TRBV9|-|TRBJ1-1
CASSARGALIEAFF
TGTGCCAGCAGCGCCCGGGGGGCGCTGATTGAAGCTTTCTTT
>-|TRBV15|-|TRBJ2-7
CATSRDRGGGDEQYF
TGTGCCACCAGCAGAGATCGGGGAGGGGGAGACGAGCAGTACTTC
>-|TRBV6-1|-|TRBJ1-5
CASSDGGSRQPQHF
TGTGCCAGCAGTGACGGGGGGAGCCGTCAGCCCCAGCATTTT
>-|TRBV11-2|once|TRBJ2-2
CASSLVGQLTGELFF
TGTGCCAGCAGCTTAGTGGGGCAGCTTACCGGGGAGCTGTTTTTT
>-|TRBV5-4|-|TRBJ1-4
CASSTGTPNEKLFF
TGTGCCAGCAGCACCGGGACACCTAATGAAAAACTGTTTTTT
>TRBD1|TRBV28|-|TRBJ2-7
CASSVDRVVGEQYF
TGTGCCAGCAGTGTAGACAGGGTCGTGGGGGAGCAGTACTTC
>TRBD1|TRBV30|few|TRBJ1-5
CAWSPNRDRDQPQHF
TGTGCCTGGAGCCCGAACCGGGACAGGGATCAGCCCCAGCATTTT
>-|TRBV5-1|-|TRBJ1-2
CASSLEGNGYTF
TGCGCCAGCAGCTTAGAGGGGAATGGCTACACCTTC
>-|TRBV30|-|TRBJ1-2
CAREGFAGYTF
TGTGCCCGCGAGGGCTTCGCTGGCTACACCTTC